This T cell receptor beta chain was found in a study of blood T cell repertoires in COVID-19. Across the whole study: COVID-19 samples, acute and convalescent, were from the United States, Italy and Spain.

With 5 bases clipped from V and 1 base from J, the junction kept 7 bases outside the gene matches. Per the germline V gene, CDR1 is SGDLS and CDR2 is YYNGEE. This CDR3 region has 16 residues. Across about two dozen US areas, participants ranged in age from roughly 18 to 95 years. The study assigned cohorts using participant-reported clinical history. As processed by the authors: Reference gene primer amplification gave estimated nucleated cell counts. Generated by immunoSEQ multiplex PCR, the TCRdb table keeps only in-frame clones and is missing some. From that table come the V and J calls and clone size; the DNA was used to work out D and trimming. The sample includes 200,000 to 250,000 clones, roughly 89% of them seen just once.

The sequence derives from a woman in her thirties or forties with acute COVID-19. The sequenced material came from PBMCs or T cells enriched from blood (not recorded which). The chain couples TRBV9 to TRBJ2-1, with 9 bases matching TRBD2. The CDR3 reads CASSAERGVSYNEQFF. The CDR3 DNA follows: TGTGCCAGCAGTGCCGAGCGGGGGGTTTCCTACAATGAGCAGTTCTTC.